The T cell receptor (beta chain) under discussion was sequenced for a study of blood T cell repertoires in COVID-19. Whole-study context: Samples taken during acute and convalescent COVID-19 were collected in the United States, Italy and Spain. T cells, B-cell-depleted T cells, or PBMCs provided the cDNA or gDNA that served as material.

Enrolment of Seattle patients took place during active infection, and they were followed longitudinally. Original handling: Amplified reference gene primers provided the basis for estimating nucleated cell counts. The table came from immunoSEQ multiplex PCR; TCRdb's copy has only in-frame clones and leaves some out. V and J calls and clone size come straight from that table; D and trimming were deduced from the DNA. The table shows a few hundred thousand clones, with 85% occurring only once. The CDR3 has 17 residues. Germline lookup yields CDR1 SGHRS and CDR2 YFSETQ. V was pared by 3 bases and J by 6 bases, with 17 bases of the junction left unmatched.

The specimen sequenced was peripheral blood. The sequence was collected from a woman between 70 and 85 years old with COVID-19, enrolled during active disease. V gene TRBV5-1 combines with J gene TRBJ1-2; TRBD1 matches 7 bases. Here the CDR3 reads CASSWGLGTDRLDGYTF. CDR3 DNA sequence: TGCGCCAGCAGCTGGGGACTTGGGACAGACCGTCTAGATGGCTACACCTTC. Full variable domain (outside the CDR3, taken from reference TRBV5-1 and TRBJ1-2): KAGVTQTPRYLIKTRGQQVTLSCSPISGHRSVSWYQQTPGQGLQFLFEYFSETQRNKGNFPGRFSGRQFSNSRSEMNVSTLELGDSALYLCASSWGLGTDRLDGYTFGSGTRLTVV.